Following are 20 T cell receptor beta chains from one sample sequenced in a study of T cell changes during pregnancy in multiple sclerosis. TCRdb keeps only in-frame clones here, not all; method: immunoSEQ multiplex PCR. The table lists about 45,000 clones, 75% to 95% of them singletons, with approximately 2.9% in the top ten. The sequencing here drew on CD8+ T cells from peripheral blood mononuclear cells, taken in the second trimester of pregnancy. These receptors originate from a female donor with multiple sclerosis, enrolled in a pregnancy study.

This chain joins TRBV19 and TRBJ2-1; 9 bases are shared with TRBD1. The V and J ends lost 3 bases and 9 bases, in that order; junction bases with no gene match: 9. Germline V CDR1 and CDR2: LNHDA, SQIVND (reference sequence). This CDR3 spans 15 amino acids. In DNA, the CDR3 is TGTGCCAGTAGTATGGGGACAGGGTCAACCCTTGAGCAGTTCTTC. The encoded protein is CASSMGTGSTLEQFF.

The chain employs TRBV5-5 and TRBJ1-4, with TRBD1 matching over 8 bases. CDR1 is SGHKS, CDR2 YYEKEE, per germline (reference sequence). Trimming removed 4 bases from V and 3 bases from J; junction bases left unmatched: 8. The CDR3 is 16 residues long. CDR3 coding DNA: TGTGCCAGCAGCACAGGACAGGGTGGCTCTAATGAAAAACTGTTTTTT. Translated: CASSTGQGGSNEKLFF.

The chain links TRBV13 to TRBJ1-2; no clear D gene. The V gene's germline CDR1 is PRHDT and CDR2 FYEKMQ (reference sequence). Trimming cost V 5 bases and J 6 bases, with 19 bases left between them. CDR3 size: 15 residues. The CDR3 loop reads CASSPRVGGRDGYTF. Here the CDR3 DNA reads TGTGCCAGCAGCCCCCGTGTAGGAGGGAGGGATGGCTACACCTTC.

The gene calls are TRBV4-3 and TRBJ2-4, with D possibly TRBD1 on 6 matching bases. The CDR3 contains 16 residues. V lost 4 bases and J 4 bases, leaving 17 bases between the germline ends. Germline-derived CDR1 and CDR2 are LGHNA and YSLEER. CDR3 bases: TGCGCCAGCAGCCCACAAGGCTGGGACACAAAAAACATTCAGTACTTC. This encodes CASSPQGWDTKNIQYF.

The chain recombines TRBV5-6 with TRBJ1-3; 7 bases are a match to TRBD1. Germline trimming cut 2 bases from V and 0 bases from J; bases unmatched to any gene: 5. CDR3 length: 16 residues. In germline, CDR1 is SGHDT, CDR2 YYEEEE. Written as DNA, the CDR3 is TGTGCCAGCAGCTTAGACAGGGTATACTCTGGAAACACCATATATTTT. It encodes CASSLDRVYSGNTIYF.

J is TRBJ1-6 and V is TRBV6-4; TRBD1 is a possible D gene (5 bases). The CDR3 sequence is 15 residues long. Germline V CDR1 and CDR2: MRHNA, SNTAGT. The V and J ends lost 5 bases and 5 bases respectively, with 13 bases between them. CDR3 residues: CASSQGEMDNSPLHF. CDR3 sequence (DNA): TGTGCCAGCAGTCAGGGTGAGATGGATAATTCACCCCTCCACTTT.

This rearrangement joins TRBV18 to TRBJ1-4; 7 bases align to TRBD1. The junction had 8 bases not matched to a gene; V was cut back by 3 bases and J by 4 bases. Germline CDR1 and CDR2: KGHSH and LQKENI. The CDR3 consists of 16 residues. CDR3 loop: CASSPVRDSINEKLFF. The DNA for the CDR3 is TGTGCCAGCTCACCCGTCCGGGACAGTATTAATGAAAAACTGTTTTTT.

This clone was detected once. The CDR3 DNA reads TGTGCCAGCAGTGTGACAGGGAATTCACCCCTCCACTTT. Translating gives CASSVTGNSPLHF. V and J are TRBV28 and TRBJ1-6; 7 bases map to TRBD1. The CDR3 length is 13 residues. V lost 5 bases and J lost 7; bases outside the gene matches: 2. Germline V gene sequence: CDR1 MDHEN, CDR2 SYDVKM.

The rearrangement links TRBV2 to TRBJ2-3; TRBD2 matches at 11 bases. The V segment lost 8 bases and the J segment 2 bases; nucleotides outside the gene matches: 6. Germline CDR1 and CDR2: SNHLY and FYNNEI. The CDR3 has 15 residues. CDR3 amino acids: CASCPSGGLTDTQYF. The CDR3 DNA reads TGTGCCAGCTGCCCTAGCGGGGGGCTCACAGATACGCAGTATTTT.

The chain joins TRBV7-2 to TRBJ2-2; 10 bases are shared with TRBD2. Unmatched junction bases numbered 13, after V lost 9 bases and J lost 9 bases. Germline lookup yields CDR1 SGHTA and CDR2 FQGNSA. This CDR3 spans 15 amino acids. CDR3 nucleotides: TGTGCCAGTGGGCTACTAGCGGGGCCCTCGAGGGAGCTGTTTTTT. Amino acids: CASGLLAGPSRELFF.

The rearrangement links TRBV6-6 to TRBJ2-5; tentatively, D is TRBD2 (7 bases). CDR1 is MNHNY and CDR2 is SVGAGI in the germline V gene (reference sequence). V was shortened by 6 bases and J by 4 bases, with 15 bases between the two germline ends. This CDR3 is built from 14 residues. CDR3 in amino acids: CASSVRGAGETQYF. The CDR3 coding sequence is TGTGCCAGCAGCGTCCGGGGGGCAGGAGAGACCCAGTACTTC.

The V gene is TRBV14, the J gene TRBJ2-5; 9 bases match TRBD2. Looked up from germline, CDR1 is SGHDN and CDR2 is FVKESK. The CDR3 length is 15 residues. V was pared by 3 bases and J by 4 bases, with 6 bases of the junction left unmatched. The CDR3 protein is CASSHLSGGLETQYF. The CDR3 nucleotides are TGTGCCAGCAGCCATTTGAGCGGGGGGCTAGAGACCCAGTACTTC.

J is TRBJ2-7 and V is TRBV13, with 7 bases aligning to TRBD1. With 4 bases clipped from V and 1 base from J, the junction kept 7 bases outside the gene matches. This CDR3 region has 15 residues. In germline, CDR1 is PRHDT, CDR2 FYEKMQ (reference sequence). CDR3 residues: CASSSTGQVSYEQYF. The CDR3 coding sequence is TGTGCCAGCAGCTCTACTGGACAGGTTTCCTACGAGCAGTACTTC.

The sample holds one count of this clone. V and J are TRBV27 and TRBJ2-5, with D possibly matching TRBD1 (6 bases). Trimming pared 3 bases from V and 5 bases from J, leaving 16 bases between. In germline, CDR1 is MNHEY, CDR2 SMNVEV (reference sequence). The CDR3 runs 15 residues. As DNA, the CDR3 is TGTGCCAGCAGTTTTAGGACAGATTTCAGGGAGACCCAGTACTTC. Its translation: CASSFRTDFRETQYF.

The rearrangement links TRBV13 to TRBJ2-5, with 11 bases identical to TRBD2. From germline, CDR1 is PRHDT and CDR2 FYEKMQ (reference sequence). Unmatched junction bases numbered 8, after V lost 1 base and J lost 7 bases. The CDR3 runs to 16 residues. CDR3 DNA sequence: TGTGCCAGCAGCTTAGAACTAGCGGGGGCCGGGCCGACCCAGTACTTC. It translates to CASSLELAGAGPTQYF.

The J gene is TRBJ2-7, the V gene TRBV27; 9 bases agree with TRBD1. Trimming cost V 5 bases and J 4 bases; bases outside gene matches: 12. The CDR3 covers 16 residues. Germline loops: CDR1 MNHEY, CDR2 SMNVEV (reference sequence). The CDR3 loop is CASSPFGTGTVYEQYF. CDR3 DNA sequence: TGTGCCAGCAGTCCCTTTGGGACAGGGACAGTGTACGAGCAGTACTTC.

The rearrangement joins TRBV7-6 to TRBJ2-7; 9 bases match TRBD2. The CDR3 has 16 residues. Germline values: CDR1 SGHVS, CDR2 FNYEAQ. V lost 4 bases and J lost 2; bases outside the gene matches: 9. CDR3 protein: CASSSPGAGGPYEQYF. CDR3 nucleotide sequence: TGTGCCAGCAGCTCTCCCGGAGCGGGGGGCCCCTACGAGCAGTACTTC.

The chain combines TRBV19 with TRBJ1-1, with D unresolved. The V end was cut by 3 bases, the J end by 10 bases, with 15 bases between. The CDR3 loop spans 13 amino acids. Germline V gene data show CDR1 as LNHDA and CDR2 as SQIVND (reference sequence). The CDR3 loop reads CASSIVDSRLAFF. The CDR3 DNA follows: TGTGCCAGTAGTATCGTCGATTCCAGATTAGCTTTCTTT.

The chain couples TRBV18 to TRBJ1-5; the D is unclear. From germline, CDR1 is KGHSH and CDR2 LQKENI. The CDR3 runs to 15 residues. V shed 3 bases and J shed 0 bases, with 9 bases lying between them. CDR3 residues: CASSPFRSSNQPQHF. CDR3 nucleotide sequence: TGTGCCAGCTCACCGTTCCGTAGTAGCAATCAGCCCCAGCATTTT.

The chain has TRBV5-5 and TRBJ2-7; 12 bases agree with TRBD1. Germline CDR1 SGHKS, CDR2 YYEKEE (reference sequence). The length of the CDR3 is 17 residues. J gave up 4 bases and V 3 bases, and 11 bases lay outside the gene matches. CDR3 protein: CASSWIGGQGAPYEQYF. The DNA for the CDR3 is TGTGCCAGCAGCTGGATTGGGGGACAGGGGGCGCCTTACGAGCAGTACTTC.